Listed below are T cell receptor beta chains from one sample, sequenced in a study of blood T cell repertoires in COVID-19. Here immunoSEQ multiplex PCR was the method, and the copy in TCRdb shows in-frame clones only, minus some. Here the sample spans 220,000 or so clones, more than 75% being singletons. Specimen: peripheral blood. The receptors shown here come from a woman older than 75 with COVID-19, enrolled during active disease. The CDR3 runs from the conserved cysteine through the conserved F or W. The D gene is left open where the match is weak. Part of the rows lack a size; the others show once, few, many or a class for expanded clones.

j_call v_call clone_size d_call cdr3_nt cdr3_aa
TRBJ1-2 TRBV6-2/TRBV6-3 NA TRBD1 TGTGCCAGCAGTTACCCAGGGGGCGCAGGCTATGGCTACACCTTC CASSYPGGAGYGYTF
TRBJ2-3 TRBV29-1 few TRBD2 TGCAGCGTCGCACAACTAGCGGGATTAGATACGCAGTATTTT CSVAQLAGLDTQYF
TRBJ2-2 TRBV5-1 NA NA TGCGCCAGCAGCTTGATGGGTGGTCCGAGGACCGGGGAGCTGTTTTTT CASSLMGGPRTGELFF
TRBJ1-6 TRBV10-3 NA NA TGTGCCATCAGTGGGGGCCTCCAACGACCCCTCCACTTT CAISGGLQRPLHF
TRBJ2-5 TRBV5-6 once NA TGTGCCAGCAGCTTTAACAAGGTTCAGGGAGGAGAGACCCAGTACTTC CASSFNKVQGGETQYF
TRBJ2-3 TRBV9 NA NA TGTGCCAGCAGCGTGAGGACAGATACGCAGTATTTT CASSVRTDTQYF
TRBJ1-1 TRBV7-9 NA TRBD1 TGTGCCAGCAGCTGGACAGGGCCCACTGAAGCTTTCTTT CASSWTGPTEAFF
TRBJ1-1 TRBV30 NA TRBD1 TGTGCCTGGAGTGTAAAGAGACAGGGAGGAGTGAACACTGAAGCTTTCTTT CAWSVKRQGGVNTEAFF
TRBJ2-3 TRBV3-1/TRBV3-2 NA TRBD2 TGTGCCAGCAGCCCCGGACTAGCCCGCACAGATACGCAGTATTTT CASSPGLARTDTQYF
TRBJ2-5 TRBV20-1 NA NA TGCAGTGCTAGACCCTCAGAGACCCAGTACTTC CSARPSETQYF
TRBJ1-2 TRBV7-9 once NA TGTGCCAGCAGCCCCCAGGGTGGGTCAGGCTACACCTTC CASSPQGGSGYTF
TRBJ2-5 TRBV15 few NA TGTGCCACCAGCAGAGACAGGGGCAGGGAGACCCAGTACTTC CATSRDRGRETQYF
TRBJ1-4 TRBV6-1 NA NA TGTGCCAGCAGTGAAATGGCAGGGTGGGGGGATTTTTTGTTT CASSEMAGWGDFLF
TRBJ2-2 TRBV10-3 NA NA TGTGCCATCAGTGACCCCACTATTTCTTACACCGGGGAGCTGTTTTTT CAISDPTISYTGELFF
TRBJ1-2 TRBV5-1 NA NA TGCGCCAGCAGCTTGGCGCAGGAGGAGGATGGCTACACCTTC CASSLAQEEDGYTF
TRBJ2-1 TRBV5-1 NA TRBD2 TGCGCCAGCAGCTTGGTTAGCGGGGGACCACCGATCTACAATGAGCAGTTCTTC CASSLVSGGPPIYNEQFF
TRBJ1-3 TRBV7-9 NA NA TGTGCCAGCAGCTTTTCAGTCTCTGGAAACACCATATATTTT CASSFSVSGNTIYF
TRBJ1-2 TRBV28 NA NA TGTGCCAGCAGCCCTACCGGGAAACCGTACTATGGCTACACCTTC CASSPTGKPYYGYTF
TRBJ1-5 TRBV30 NA NA TGTGCCTGGAATAAAGGACTGAATAGCAATCAGCCCCAGCATTTT CAWNKGLNSNQPQHF
TRBJ2-2 TRBV3-1/TRBV3-2 few TRBD1 TGTGCCAGCAGCCCGGACAGGTTTGGGCTGTTTTTT CASSPDRFGLFF
TRBJ2-7 TRBV11-2 NA NA TGTGCCAGCAGCATTACAGGGATCTCGGGCGAGCAGTACTTC CASSITGISGEQYF
TRBJ2-7 TRBV12-3/TRBV12-4 NA NA TGTGCCAGCAGTGCCGACAGGACACGCGAGCAGTACTTC CASSADRTREQYF
TRBJ1-6 TRBV5-1 few NA TGCGCCAGCAGCCCCACATTGGCCTATAATTCACCCCTCCACTTT CASSPTLAYNSPLHF
TRBJ1-6 TRBV7-9 NA TRBD1 TGTGCCAGCAGACCTCCGACAGGGAATCTTTATAATTCACCCCTCCACTTT CASRPPTGNLYNSPLHF
TRBJ1-2 TRBV12-3/TRBV12-4 few NA TGTGCCAGCAGTTCCAGGCCCAACTATGGCTACACCTTC CASSSRPNYGYTF
TRBJ1-1 TRBV5-4 NA TRBD1 TGTGCCAGCAGCCAGCTCAGGGGGCTGAACACTGAAGCTTTCTTT CASSQLRGLNTEAFF
TRBJ2-5 TRBV4-2 once TRBD2 TGTGCCAGCAGCCAAGATACGATAAGCGGGGGGGCGCGGGAGACCCAGTACTTC CASSQDTISGGARETQYF
TRBJ1-5 TRBV19 NA TRBD1 TGTGCCAGCACAGGGGGAACACCTCAGCCCCAGCATTTT CASTGGTPQPQHF
TRBJ2-5 TRBV6-2/TRBV6-3 NA TRBD2 TGTGCCAGCAGTTACGGATCGGGAGGGTTCCAAGAGACCCAGTACTTC CASSYGSGGFQETQYF
TRBJ2-1 TRBV7-9 NA TRBD2 TGTGCCAGCAGCTTCGGACTAGACCACAATGAGCAGTTCTTC CASSFGLDHNEQFF
TRBJ2-7 TRBV7-6 NA NA TGTGCCAGCAGCTTAGAAAGGGGGAACTACGAGCAGTACTTC CASSLERGNYEQYF
TRBJ2-2 TRBV20-1 NA NA TGCAGTGCTAGTGATCATAGCGTCGCGAACACCGGGGAGCTGTTTTTT CSASDHSVANTGELFF
TRBJ1-2 TRBV27 NA NA TGTGCCAGCAGTTTATCGTCAGGGGTAAACGGCTACACCTTC CASSLSSGVNGYTF
TRBJ1-2 TRBV30 NA NA TGTGCCTGGAGTCGACAGGTCGGCTATGGCTACACCTTC CAWSRQVGYGYTF
TRBJ2-2 TRBV12-5 NA NA TGTGCTAGTGGTTTGGTTATAGGGGACACCGGGGAGCTGTTTTTT CASGLVIGDTGELFF
TRBJ2-3 TRBV18 NA NA TGTGCCAGCTCACCCCGGACAGGGAGGGGCACAGATACGCAGTATTTT CASSPRTGRGTDTQYF
TRBJ2-7 TRBV10-1 NA NA TGCGCCAGCAGTGATTACCCGGGACACCAAGCCTACTACGAGCAGTACTTC CASSDYPGHQAYYEQYF
TRBJ1-1 TRBV2 NA NA TGTGCCAGCAAACTTGTAGCAACTGGGACTGAAGCTTTCTTT CASKLVATGTEAFF
TRBJ1-2 TRBV28 NA NA TGTGCCAGCAGTTCGAACAGGGTGGTCTATGGCTACACCTTC CASSSNRVVYGYTF
TRBJ2-5 TRBV4-1 NA NA TGCGCCAGCAGGCAAACTTCACAAGAGACCCAGTACTTC CASRQTSQETQYF
TRBJ2-2 TRBV7-7 NA TRBD1 TGTGCTAGCGGAAGACAGGGGGGTACCGGGGAGCTGTTTTTT CASGRQGGTGELFF
TRBJ2-5 TRBV9 NA NA TGTGCCAGCAGCGTAGGCGGGAACCAAGAGACCCAGTACTTC CASSVGGNQETQYF
TRBJ1-2 TRBV10-2 NA TRBD1 TGCGCCAGCAGTGCGACAGGGGACTATGGCTACACCTTC CASSATGDYGYTF
TRBJ2-7 TRBV10-3 NA NA TGTGCCATCAGACAGGGACGGACCTCCTACGAGCAGTACTTC CAIRQGRTSYEQYF
TRBJ1-1 TRBV19 NA TRBD1 TGTGCCAGTAGTATATACCAGGGGGCCAACACTGAAGCTTTCTTT CASSIYQGANTEAFF